The clone carrying this T cell receptor (beta chain) was seen a few times. Time point described: blood at routine non-recurrence follow-up after resection. Whole RNA, isolated from tumor, nontumor lung or frozen PBMC, was sequenced without prior sorting. Each CDR3 protein gets one entry after TCRdb re-called the 5' RACE reads with MiXCR. Seen here are about 47,000 distinct CDR3 sequences, 6.5% to 7.5% observed once, and the top ten hold 35% to 45%. This sample is part of a study of spatial heterogeneity in lung cancer. The length of the CDR3 is 15 residues. Trimming removed 8 bases at V and 7 bases at J, with 20 bases between.

This sequence was found in a female donor with early-stage non-small cell lung cancer. Sequencing was performed on PBMCs, taken at follow-up. J is TRBJ2-2 and V is TRBV12-3 or TRBV12-4; D remains unclear. The CDR3 DNA sequence: TGTGCCAGCGGCTCTAGTTGGGGAACCGGCGGGGAGCTGTTTTTT. Translation: CASGSSWGTGGELFF.